This entry lists 27 T cell receptor beta chains sequenced from one sample in a study of T cell repertoires in cytomegalovirus infection. TCRdb recomputed calls from the reads with MiXCR, one row per CDR3 protein. The sample includes 300,000 to 400,000 distinct CDR3 sequences, roughly 20% seen only once; the top ten take less than 9.5%. The material sequenced was PBMCs. All receptors come from a human donor in good health (CMV status not recorded). Some clones in this sample may be carry-over from other donors' samples.

As to this clonotype: One junction end disagrees with the germline gene, perhaps due to a read error. The chain combines TRBV19 with TRBJ2-1; tentative D call: TRBD1 (6 bases). Germline V gene lookup returns CDR1 LNHDA and CDR2 SQIVND (reference sequence). The CDR3 covers 15 residues. CDR3 amino acids: CASSSLNRDNNEQFF. The DNA for the CDR3 is TGTGCCAGCAGTAGCCTAAACCGGGACAACAATGAGCAGTTCTTC.

This clonotype showed up just a few times. For the CDR3, the DNA is TGTGCCAGCTCCCCCGGCCGGGACGAGCGAGAGACCCAGTACTTC. Protein: CASSPGRDERETQYF. The V call is TRBV28, the J call TRBJ2-5; D tentatively fits TRBD1 or TRBD2 (5 bases each). The V gene's germline CDR1 is MDHEN and CDR2 SYDVKM. CDR3 length: 15 residues. The V gene lost 8 bases and the J gene lost 4 bases, with 20 bases spanning the gap.

This clonotype came up many times. The rearrangement uses TRBV7-2 and TRBJ1-1, with TRBD1 as a possible D gene (5 bases). The CDR3 is made up of 13 amino acids. The germline CDR1 and CDR2 sequences are SGHTA and FQGNSA. V shed 5 bases and J shed 8 bases, with 15 bases lying between them. CDR3 coding DNA: TGTGCCAGCAGCCCGGTCGGGGGTTCGGAAGCTTTCTTT. As protein: CASSPVGGSEAFF.

This chain uses TRBV3-1 with TRBJ1-1, with D unresolved. V gave up 4 bases and J gave up 4 bases, with 10 bases separating them. Germline values: CDR1 LGHDT, CDR2 YNNKEL (reference sequence). This CDR3 is built from 13 residues. The CDR3 sequence: CASSPHSGTEAFF. CDR3 DNA: TGTGCCAGCAGCCCTCACTCGGGCACTGAAGCTTTCTTT. The full variable domain, in which reference TRBV3-1 and TRBJ1-1 provide the parts outside the CDR3, is DTAVSQTPKYLVTQMGNDKSIKCEQNLGHDTMYWYKQDSKKFLKIMFSYNNKELIINETVPNRFSPKSPDKAHLNLHINSLELGDSAVYFCASSPHSGTEAFFGQGTRLTVV.

This clonotype appeared a few times. The chain combines TRBV6-2 or TRBV6-3 with TRBJ2-5; 10 bases line up with TRBD2. Per germline, CDR1 MNHEY and CDR2 SVGEGT. V trimming: 8 bases; J trimming: 5 bases; junction bases outside the gene matches: 11. The CDR3 loop spans 15 amino acids. The CDR3 DNA sequence: TGTGCCAGCGGGAGCGGGAGGGCCGGTATTGAGACCCAGTACTTC. The encoded protein is CASGSGRAGIETQYF.

This clonotype was seen a few times. In nucleotides, the CDR3 is TGTGCCAGCAGTGGTGGTCTACGGCTGAACAATGAGCAGTTCTTC. Protein: CASSGGLRLNNEQFF. The V call is TRBV6-2 or TRBV6-3, the J call TRBJ2-1; D call uncertain. The V end was cut by 5 bases, the J end by 5 bases, with 16 bases between. The CDR3 loop spans 15 amino acids. Looked up from germline, CDR1 is MNHEY and CDR2 is SVGEGT.

The genes are TRBV5-6 and TRBJ1-1; D may be TRBD1 (6 bases). The V end lost 4 bases, the J end lost 5 bases, and 15 bases lay between the germline ends. This CDR3 has 14 residues. Per germline, CDR1 SGHDT and CDR2 YYEEEE. The CDR3 loop is CASSRGGGQTEAFF. The CDR3 DNA is TGTGCCAGCAGCCGGGGTGGGGGGCAGACTGAAGCTTTCTTT.

The chain links TRBV5-4 to TRBJ2-3; 9 positions agree with TRBD1. Looked up from germline, CDR1 is SGHNT and CDR2 is YYREEE (reference sequence). The V gene end was trimmed by 4 bases and the J gene end by 6 bases; junction bases not matched to a gene: 9. The CDR3 loop spans 15 amino acids. CDR3 loop: CASSHNRGQADTQYF. CDR3 nucleotide sequence: TGTGCCAGCAGCCATAACAGGGGGCAGGCCGATACGCAGTATTTT.

This clonotype was observed a few times. The chain employs TRBV20-1 and TRBJ2-7; D unresolved. V was trimmed by 5 bases and J by 5 bases, leaving 19 bases between them. In germline, CDR1 is DFQATT, CDR2 SNEGSKA (reference sequence). The CDR3 consists of 14 residues. This CDR3 reads CSAPTPGPKNEQYF. The CDR3 DNA sequence: TGCAGTGCTCCGACCCCGGGCCCTAAGAACGAGCAGTACTTC.

The V gene is TRBV19, the J gene TRBJ1-3; D uncertain. Germline CDR1 is LNHDA and CDR2 is SQIVND (reference sequence). This CDR3 is built from 18 residues. DNA for the CDR3: TGTGCAAGTCAAGGTTTTCCAGGTCTTGCCTACTCTGGAAACACCATATATTTT. Translating gives CASQGFPGLAYSGNTIYF.

V usage is TRBV19 and J usage is TRBJ2-1, with D possibly TRBD2 on 5 matching bases. CDR1 is LNHDA, CDR2 SQIVND, per germline (reference sequence). The CDR3 totals 21 residues. The V gene lost 1 base and the J gene lost 3 bases, with 28 bases spanning the gap. CDR3 DNA sequence: TGTGCCAGTAGTATAGGCCTTACGACCCTCAAGGACCCCCGGGACTACAATGAGCAGTTCTTC. This gives the protein CASSIGLTTLKDPRDYNEQFF.

This clonotype showed up many times. The chain recombines TRBV7-2 with TRBJ2-7, with 11 bases that match TRBD2. CDR3 size: 15 residues. The germline V gene has CDR1 SGHTA and CDR2 FQGNSA. V trimming: 5 bases; J trimming: 9 bases; junction bases outside the gene matches: 12. CDR3 residues: CASSPDTSGGRVQYF. CDR3 coding DNA: TGTGCCAGCAGCCCGGATACTAGCGGGGGCCGGGTGCAGTACTTC.

The chain recombines TRBV7-8 with TRBJ1-1, with no clear D. The CDR3 contains 13 residues. In germline, CDR1 is SGHVS, CDR2 FQNEAQ. V lost 1 base and J lost 6, with 9 bases in between. DNA of the CDR3: TGTGCCAGCAGCTTAGTTTTGGGCCCTGAAGCTTTCTTT. Its translation is CASSLVLGPEAFF.

This chain uses TRBV20-1 with TRBJ2-3; 7 nucleotides match TRBD2. Germline CDR1 is DFQATT and CDR2 is SNEGSKA (reference sequence). This CDR3 region has 14 residues. Germline trimming cut 1 base from V and 2 bases from J; bases unmatched to any gene: 3. The CDR3 protein is CSARASGNTDTQYF. CDR3 bases: TGCAGTGCTAGAGCTAGCGGTAACACAGATACGCAGTATTTT.

This clonotype has ten or more counts. V usage is TRBV7-2 and J usage is TRBJ1-4, with a possible D match to TRBD1 (5 bases). The germline CDR1 and CDR2 sequences are SGHTA and FQGNSA. The CDR3 runs 13 residues. Trimming shortened V by 5 bases and J by 6 bases, and 10 bases separated the two germline ends. The CDR3 loop is CASSATVDEKLFF. The CDR3, as DNA: TGTGCCAGCAGCGCGACAGTGGATGAAAAACTGTTTTTT.

The rearrangement uses TRBV6-2 or TRBV6-3 and TRBJ2-1, with 9 bases aligning to TRBD2. The V and J ends lost 5 bases and 7 bases, in that order; junction bases with no gene match: 9. The length of the CDR3 is 15 residues. From germline, CDR1 is MNHEY and CDR2 SVGEGT. CDR3 protein: CASSRNLAGLNEQFF. DNA of the CDR3: TGTGCCAGCAGTAGGAATCTAGCGGGGTTAAATGAGCAGTTCTTC.

This clonotype appeared many times. The genes are TRBV5-4 and TRBJ1-2, with 7 positions matching TRBD1. CDR3 length: 14 residues. Germline values: CDR1 SGHNT, CDR2 YYREEE (reference sequence). The J segment lost 2 bases and the V segment lost 4 bases, leaving 5 bases of the junction unmatched. The CDR3: CASSPQGQNYGYTF. CDR3 nucleotides: TGTGCCAGCAGCCCCCAGGGACAGAACTATGGCTACACCTTC.

The sample holds many counts of this clonotype. The chain joins TRBV12-3 or TRBV12-4 to TRBJ1-3; no definite D call. The CDR3 is 15 amino acids. V was cut by 2 bases and J by 4 bases, with 12 bases left in between. The CDR3 DNA sequence: TGTGCCAGCAGTTTACCCGACACGGCCGGAAACACCATATATTTT. Protein sequence: CASSLPDTAGNTIYF.

This clonotype appeared a single time. This may be a read error: a much more frequent sequence differs by one nucleotide. The J gene is TRBJ1-2, the V gene TRBV7-2; no reliable D call. V lost 5 bases and J lost 4, with 11 bases in between. Germline CDR1 reads SGHTA; CDR2 reads FQGNSA. The CDR3 consists of 13 residues. This CDR3 reads CASSDRRTYGYTF. CDR3 sequence (DNA): TGTGCCAGCAGCGATAGACGAACCTATGGCTACACCTTC.

V gene TRBV20-1 combines with J gene TRBJ2-5; 10 bases match TRBD2. This CDR3 has 15 residues. V was pared by 0 bases and J by 0 bases, with 1 base of the junction left unmatched. Germline values: CDR1 DFQATT, CDR2 SNEGSKA (reference sequence). Here the CDR3 reads CSAREAGGYQETQYF. In nucleotides, the CDR3 is TGCAGTGCTAGAGAAGCGGGAGGGTACCAAGAGACCCAGTACTTC.

This clonotype was counted ten times or more. This chain joins TRBV7-6 and TRBJ2-1; TRBD1 aligns across 7 bases. Unmatched junction bases numbered 4, after V lost 1 base and J lost 7 bases. This CDR3 is built from 14 residues. In germline, CDR1 is SGHVS, CDR2 FNYEAQ. The CDR3 is CASSLVETGNEQFF. CDR3 nucleotides: TGTGCCAGCAGCTTAGTAGAGACAGGGAATGAGCAGTTCTTC. Full variable domain (rest looked up from reference TRBV7-6 and TRBJ2-1): GAGVSQSPRYKVTKRGQDVALRCDPISGHVSLYWYRQALGQGPEFLTYFNYEAQQDKSGLPNDRFSAERPEGSISTLTIQRTEQRDSAMYRCASSLVETGNEQFFGPGTRLTVL.

The chain uses TRBV29-1 and TRBJ2-2, with D perhaps matching TRBD1 (6 bases). The CDR3 spans 13 residues. Germline CDR1 reads SQVTM; CDR2 reads ANQGSEA. V was trimmed by 6 bases and J by 2 bases, leaving 10 bases between them. CDR3 sequence: CSVGTTNTGELFF. CDR3 DNA sequence: TGCAGCGTCGGGACAACAAACACCGGGGAGCTGTTTTTT.

The rearrangement uses TRBV30 and TRBJ2-1; 8 bases line up with TRBD2. The CDR3 covers 15 residues. V shed 5 bases and J 8 bases; nucleotides not matched to a gene: 14. From germline, CDR1 is GTSNPN and CDR2 SVGIG (reference sequence). CDR3 protein: CAWGTALAGGDEQFF. CDR3 sequence (DNA): TGTGCCTGGGGTACGGCGCTAGCGGGTGGGGATGAGCAGTTCTTC.

The chain carries TRBV11-2 and TRBJ1-1; possible D gene TRBD1, 6 bases. Germline V gene lookup returns CDR1 SGHAT and CDR2 FQNNGV. The V and J ends lost 5 bases and 8 bases respectively, with 18 bases between them. CDR3 length: 14 amino acids. The CDR3 bases are TGTGCCAGCAGCACCCTTCGGGTGGACAGAGAAGCTTTCTTT. It yields the protein CASSTLRVDREAFF. The complete variable domain, with remaining parts taken from reference TRBV11-2 and TRBJ1-1, reads EAGVAQSPRYKIIEKRQSVAFWCNPISGHATLYWYQQILGQGPKLLIQFQNNGVVDDSQLPKDRFSAERLKGVDSTLKIQPAKLEDSAVYLCASSTLRVDREAFFGQGTRLTVV.

This clonotype was found a few times. V and J are TRBV12-3 or TRBV12-4 and TRBJ1-6; the D is unclear. This CDR3 has 13 residues. V lost 3 bases and J 10 bases, leaving 10 bases between the germline ends. The CDR3, as DNA: TGTGCCAGCAGTTTTGCTCTTCGATCACCCCTCCACTTT. It encodes CASSFALRSPLHF.

This clonotype was found many times. J is TRBJ1-5 and V is TRBV6-1; TRBD1 matches 9 bases. Germline values: CDR1 MNHNS, CDR2 SASEGT. V lost 7 bases to trimming and J lost 5 bases; unmatched junction nucleotides: 12. CDR3 length: 16 residues. CDR3 DNA: TGTGCCAGCATGGGGACAGGGTTCCGAAGGGATCAGCCCCAGCATTTT. Translating it yields CASMGTGFRRDQPQHF.

The chain couples TRBV7-8 to TRBJ2-5; D remains unclear. CDR1 is SGHVS, CDR2 FQNEAQ, per germline. The CDR3 covers 13 residues. The V end was cut by 4 bases, the J end by 7 bases, with 13 bases between. Here the CDR3 DNA reads TGTGCCAGCAGCTATGCTCAGCCACTGACCCAGTACTTC. It is translated as CASSYAQPLTQYF.